The entry below gives a single TCR beta chain sequence along with its context. Per the authors' pipeline: Estimates of nucleated cell counts were drawn from the amplification of reference gene primers. Using immunoSEQ multiplex PCR, the repertoire was profiled, and TCRdb retains in-frame clones only, with some absent. From that table come the V and J calls and clone size; the DNA was used to work out D and trimming. Here the sample spans around 150,000 clones, around 87% being singletons. This record comes from a study of blood T cell repertoires in COVID-19. Overall study: Nucleic acid was either cDNA or gDNA, and it came from T cells, B-cell-depleted T cells, or PBMCs.

This CDR3 has 14 residues. V dropped 2 bases and J dropped 2; count of bases not matched to a gene: 0. Germline V lookup: CDR1 LNHDA, CDR2 SQIVND (reference sequence). The source is a woman aged 40-49 years with acute or convalescent COVID-19. The chain joins TRBV19 to TRBJ2-1; 7 nucleotides match TRBD2. Source material: peripheral blood. The CDR3 loop reads CASSILAAYNEQFF. The CDR3 bases are TGTGCCAGTAGTATACTAGCGGCCTACAATGAGCAGTTCTTC.